The 29 T cell receptor beta chains given below trace back to one sample, sequenced in a study of control samples from healthy donors and cancer patients. Repertoires were generated with immunoSEQ multiplex PCR, while TCRdb's copy carries only in-frame clones and drops some. The sample carries fewer than 110,000 clones, around 88% recorded once. Material: blood. Every receptor here comes from a man aged 25 to 40 in good health.

The chain is built from TRBV19 and TRBJ1-1; 9 bases line up with TRBD1. CDR1 LNHDA and CDR2 SQIVND come from the germline V gene (reference sequence). The CDR3 covers 12 residues. The V and J ends lost 3 bases and 9 bases, in that order; junction bases with no gene match: 2. This CDR3 is CASSIGTGKAFF. The CDR3 coding sequence is TGTGCCAGTAGTATCGGGACAGGGAAAGCTTTCTTT.

The DNA of the CDR3 is TGCGCCAGCAGCCCCGGACAGGGGGCGGGAGGCTACACCTTC. Translated: CASSPGQGAGGYTF. The gene calls are TRBV5-1 and TRBJ1-2; 11 positions agree with TRBD1. There are 14 residues in the CDR3. Germline lookup yields CDR1 SGHRS and CDR2 YFSETQ. The junction had 7 bases not matched to a gene; V was cut back by 4 bases and J by 8 bases.

The chain joins TRBV5-6 to TRBJ1-6; weak D call: TRBD1 (6 bases). Germline V gene data show CDR1 as SGHDT and CDR2 as YYEEEE. The CDR3 loop spans 14 amino acids. V gave up 1 base and J gave up 7 bases, with 9 bases separating them. CDR3 in amino acids: CASSLLGQNSPLHF. Here the CDR3 DNA reads TGTGCCAGCAGCTTGCTCGGACAGAATTCACCCCTCCACTTT.

The V and J genes are TRBV10-1 and TRBJ1-3; D is uncertain. Germline CDR1 and CDR2: WNHNN and SYGVQD (reference sequence). Trimming cost V 1 base and J 4 bases, with 14 bases left between them. The CDR3 is 16 residues long. In nucleotides, the CDR3 is TGCGCCAGCAGTGAGTTGGAAAAGATGACCGGAAACACCATATATTTT. Residues: CASSELEKMTGNTIYF.

This chain connects TRBV30 to TRBJ1-3; D is unclear. V dropped 3 bases and J dropped 4 bases, with 7 bases sitting between them. This CDR3 has 12 residues. From germline, CDR1 is GTSNPN and CDR2 SVGIG (reference sequence). CDR3 DNA sequence: TGTGCCTGGAGCCCCCAGGGAAACACCATATATTTT. This gives the protein CAWSPQGNTIYF.

V and J are TRBV5-1 and TRBJ2-3; 8 bases map to TRBD1. The trim removed 0 bases at V and 2 bases at J, leaving 5 bases unmatched. This CDR3 has 16 residues. The V gene's germline CDR1 is SGHRS and CDR2 YFSETQ. CDR3 loop: CASSLGLRGPTDTQYF. CDR3 in DNA: TGCGCCAGCAGCTTGGGGCTCAGGGGGCCCACAGATACGCAGTATTTT.

This chain joins TRBV4-2 and TRBJ2-3; 11 positions match TRBD2. The CDR3 length is 20 residues. Germline values: CDR1 LGHNA, CDR2 YNFKEQ. Trimming took 3 bases from V and 5 from J; bases not matched to a gene: 19. CDR3 sequence: CASSQYLSGTSGANQDTQYF. CDR3 coding DNA: TGTGCCAGCAGCCAGTATCTCTCCGGGACTAGCGGCGCCAATCAAGATACGCAGTATTTT.

V and J are TRBV5-4 and TRBJ2-7, with 8 positions matching TRBD1. The trim removed 4 bases at V and 9 bases at J, leaving 9 bases unmatched. Germline V lookup: CDR1 SGHNT, CDR2 YYREEE (reference sequence). This CDR3 has 13 residues. Here the CDR3 DNA reads TGTGCCAGCAGCAAGGGACAGGAGGGAGGGCAGTACTTC. Encoded protein: CASSKGQEGGQYF.

The genes are TRBV5-6 and TRBJ2-7, with D perhaps TRBD1 (5 bases). CDR1 is SGHDT and CDR2 is YYEEEE in the germline V gene. V lost 2 bases to trimming and J lost 0 bases, with 9 bases between them. CDR3 length equals 14 residues. Here the CDR3 DNA reads TGTGCCAGCAGCTTCAGGGTTAGCTCCTACGAGCAGTACTTC. It codes for CASSFRVSSYEQYF. The full variable domain, rest sourced from reference TRBV5-6 and TRBJ2-7, is DAGVTQSPTHLIKTRGQQVTLRCSPKSGHDTVSWYQQALGQGPQFIFQYYEEEERQRGNFPDRFSGHQFPNYSSELNVNALLLGDSALYLCASSFRVSSYEQYFGPGTRLTVT.

J is TRBJ1-4 and V is TRBV25-1; TRBD1 is a possible D gene (5 bases). Trimming stripped 2 bases from V and 5 bases from J, with 9 bases between. Germline V gene data show CDR1 as MGHDK and CDR2 as SYGVNS. The CDR3 spans 14 residues. CDR3: CASSEQGENEKLFF. CDR3 sequence (DNA): TGTGCCAGCAGTGAACAAGGGGAGAATGAAAAACTGTTTTTT.

The chain carries TRBV3-1 (or the pseudogene TRBV3-2) and TRBJ2-3; D gene unclear. CDR1 and CDR2 from the germline V gene are LGHDT and YNNKEL (reference sequence). The CDR3 consists of 16 residues. V shed 0 bases and J shed 1 base, with 11 bases lying between them. CDR3 coding DNA: TGTGCCAGCAGCCAAGATCCGAGCGAAGGCACAGATACGCAGTATTTT. Its protein is CASSQDPSEGTDTQYF.

The V and J genes are TRBV11-2 and TRBJ2-7; D possibly matches TRBD1 or TRBD2 (5 bases each). In germline, CDR1 is SGHAT, CDR2 FQNNGV. V lost 8 bases, J lost 5 bases, and 16 bases lay in between. The CDR3 totals 13 residues. As DNA, the CDR3 is TGTGCCAGCGGCCGGGACCTCGGGGACGAGCAGTACTTC. Amino acids: CASGRDLGDEQYF.

This sequence joins TRBV5-1 and TRBJ2-3; TRBD2 is a possible D gene (6 bases). This CDR3 has 15 amino acids. Trimming shortened V by 6 bases and J by 4 bases, and 18 bases separated the two germline ends. Germline lookup yields CDR1 SGHRS and CDR2 YFSETQ. CDR3 in amino acids: CASITGQSGSDTQYF. The CDR3 region has the DNA TGCGCCAGCATAACAGGTCAAAGCGGGTCAGATACGCAGTATTTT.

The rearrangement joins TRBV5-1 to TRBJ1-2; TRBD1 aligns across 7 bases. CDR1 SGHRS and CDR2 YFSETQ come from the germline V gene. The ends lost 5 bases at V and 8 bases at J; junction bases unmatched: 18. The CDR3 is 16 amino acids. The CDR3 loop is CASSPGGATGIGGYTF. The CDR3 DNA follows: TGCGCCAGCAGTCCCGGTGGCGCGACAGGGATTGGCGGCTACACCTTC.

The J gene is TRBJ1-4, the V gene TRBV19; 7 bases align to TRBD1. CDR3 length equals 14 residues. V lost 6 bases and J lost 13; bases outside the gene matches: 14. In germline, CDR1 is LNHDA, CDR2 SQIVND (reference sequence). CDR3 loop: CASRPGPGQGGLFF. The CDR3 coding sequence is TGTGCCAGTAGACCAGGGCCAGGTCAGGGGGGACTGTTTTTT.

This chain links TRBV27 with TRBJ1-1; 7 bases fit TRBD1. Trimming took 2 bases from V and 5 from J; bases not matched to a gene: 8. In germline, CDR1 is MNHEY, CDR2 SMNVEV (reference sequence). This CDR3 region has 15 residues. The CDR3 nucleotides read TGTGCCAGCAGTTTAACATCGACAGGGAGGACTGAAGCTTTCTTT. Translated: CASSLTSTGRTEAFF.

This CDR3 is CASSLPRQGMNTEAFF. The CDR3 DNA reads TGTGCCAGCAGCTTGCCTAGACAGGGAATGAACACTGAAGCTTTCTTT. The chain has TRBV5-6 and TRBJ1-1; 7 bases agree with TRBD1. J was trimmed by 0 bases and V by 1 base; bases with no gene match: 6. The CDR3 runs 16 residues. The germline V gene has CDR1 SGHDT and CDR2 YYEEEE.

This clone was observed a handful of times. The CDR3 spells CASSVGLVGEQYF. As DNA, the CDR3 is TGTGCCAGCAGCGTAGGTTTGGTTGGCGAGCAGTACTTC. The V call is TRBV7-2, the J call TRBJ2-7; unclear D gene. The length of the CDR3 is 13 residues. V was trimmed by 5 bases and J by 6 bases, leaving 14 bases between them. The germline gives CDR1 SGHTA, CDR2 FQGNSA.

The chain couples TRBV5-4 to TRBJ2-3; tentatively, D is TRBD1 (6 bases). The V and J ends lost 5 bases and 0 bases respectively, with 16 bases between them. The length of the CDR3 is 16 residues. CDR1 and CDR2 from the germline V gene are SGHNT and YYREEE (reference sequence). CDR3 residues: CASRGAGPSSTDTQYF. In nucleotides, the CDR3 is TGTGCCAGCAGGGGGGCAGGGCCAAGTAGCACAGATACGCAGTATTTT.

The V and J genes are TRBV5-4 and TRBJ2-7, with 11 bases matching TRBD2. TRBJ2-1 explains the end of the DNA better; the J call may be wrong. The CDR3 length is 16 residues. Germline CDR1 SGHNT, CDR2 YYREEE (reference sequence). The CDR3 nucleotides read TGTGCCAGCAGCTTGGCCGCGCTAGCGGGAGGAGAGGAGCAGTTCTTC. Translation gives CASSLAALAGGEEQFF.

This clone was observed a single time. The chain recombines TRBV27 with TRBJ1-1, with D maybe TRBD1 (5 bases). The germline V and J ends were trimmed by 6 bases and 2 bases, with 16 bases remaining between them. The CDR3 spans 15 residues. Per germline, CDR1 MNHEY and CDR2 SMNVEV (reference sequence). CDR3 sequence (DNA): TGTGCCAGCAGACCCGCCAGGGCCTTAAACACTGAAGCTTTCTTT. Translating gives CASRPARALNTEAFF.

This clone was picked up one time. J is TRBJ2-4 and V is TRBV30, with D possibly TRBD1 on 6 matching bases. The CDR3 sequence is 15 residues long. Trimming removed 0 bases at V and 4 bases at J, with 13 bases between. Germline V gene lookup returns CDR1 GTSNPN and CDR2 SVGIG (reference sequence). The CDR3, as DNA: TGTGCCTGGAGTGTACCCACAGGGACGAAAAACATTCAGTACTTC. Protein: CAWSVPTGTKNIQYF.

J is TRBJ1-6 and V is TRBV28; D call uncertain. The V gene lost 2 bases and the J gene lost 7 bases, with 15 bases spanning the gap. CDR1 and CDR2 from the germline V gene are MDHEN and SYDVKM. This CDR3 is built from 16 residues. CDR3 residues: CASSLKSKGNNSPLHF. The CDR3 nucleotides read TGTGCCAGCAGTTTAAAATCCAAAGGGAACAATTCACCCCTCCACTTT.

This chain connects TRBV11-2 to TRBJ1-1, with no clear D. V lost 5 bases, J lost 3 bases, and 19 bases lay in between. Germline CDR1 is SGHAT and CDR2 is FQNNGV. There are 16 residues in the CDR3. This CDR3 is CASSKWDRFSDTEAFF. The CDR3 bases are TGTGCCAGCAGCAAATGGGATAGGTTTTCGGACACTGAAGCTTTCTTT.

This rearrangement joins TRBV19 to TRBJ1-1, with a tentative D call TRBD1 (5 bases). Germline loops: CDR1 LNHDA, CDR2 SQIVND (reference sequence). The ends were cut back, 3 bases at V and 1 base at J, with 12 bases in the middle. This CDR3 contains 15 residues. CDR3 in DNA: TGTGCCAGTAGTATCCGCCGGACAACGAACACTGAAGCTTTCTTT. As protein: CASSIRRTTNTEAFF.

V and J are TRBV5-1 and TRBJ1-3, with 7 bases fitting TRBD1. Germline V lookup: CDR1 SGHRS, CDR2 YFSETQ. The J segment lost 0 bases and the V segment lost 0 bases, leaving 3 bases of the junction unmatched. The CDR3 extends over 16 amino acids. CDR3 DNA: TGCGCCAGCAGCTTGGGGACAGGAAACTCTGGAAACACCATATATTTT. Protein: CASSLGTGNSGNTIYF.

The J gene is TRBJ1-2, the V gene TRBV5-5; TRBD1 agrees at 9 bases. The CDR3 sequence is 13 residues long. Unmatched junction bases numbered 5, after V lost 5 bases and J lost 6 bases. Per the germline V gene, CDR1 is SGHKS and CDR2 is YYEKEE (reference sequence). This CDR3 is CASRLQGADGYTF. DNA for the CDR3: TGTGCCAGCAGGTTACAGGGGGCAGATGGCTACACCTTC.

This clone appeared a single time. This chain links TRBV4-1 with TRBJ1-5, with TRBD1 matching over 7 bases. J lost 2 bases, V lost 1 base, and 2 bases had no gene match. In germline, CDR1 is MGHRA, CDR2 YSYEKL. CDR3 length: 15 amino acids. The CDR3 is CASSQVTGGNQPQHF. In nucleotides, the CDR3 is TGCGCCAGCAGCCAAGTCACAGGGGGCAATCAGCCCCAGCATTTT.

The chain uses TRBV19 and TRBJ1-1, with 8 bases identical to TRBD1. The V segment lost 5 bases and the J segment 0 bases; nucleotides outside the gene matches: 14. CDR1 LNHDA and CDR2 SQIVND come from the germline V gene (reference sequence). This CDR3 is built from 18 residues. The CDR3 DNA is TGTGCCAGTAGTCGAACAGGGGGGTTAATTGGTTTGAACACTGAAGCTTTCTTT. This translates into CASSRTGGLIGLNTEAFF.